A single T cell receptor (beta chain) is shown here with its context. The antigen is not known. The data are from a study of OX40 agonist ivuxolimab in advanced cancers. Study-level results: Partial responders receiving 0.1-3.0 mg/kg showed among the lowest clonal expansion. CD8+ T cells were the subset that, on average, had more expanded clones than CD4+. Also present in some nonresponders was a low level of normalized T-cell clonal expansion. At 0.1 to 3.0 mg/kg and by week 6, clonal expansion occurred in CD4+ and CD8+ blood T cells.

Here immunoSEQ multiplex PCR was the method, and the copy in TCRdb shows in-frame clones only, minus some. The sample shows some 80,000 clones, approximately 83% of them seen only once. Per germline, CDR1 MNHEY and CDR2 SMNVEV (reference sequence). The CDR3 runs to 16 residues. V was clipped by 5 bases and J by 3 bases; unmatched bases: 13. The chain combines TRBV27 with TRBJ2-7, with 7 bases matching TRBD1. This clonotype originated in an adult with an advanced solid tumor such as melanoma, head and neck, liver or kidney cancer. The sequencing here drew on CD4+ or CD8+ T cells sorted from blood, taken in a trial of the OX40 agonist ivuxolimab. The CDR3 reads CASSRRDRSLDYEQYF. The CDR3 nucleotides read TGTGCCAGCAGTCGACGGGACAGATCACTTGACTACGAGCAGTACTTC.